The clone carrying this T cell receptor beta chain was counted between two and nine times. Its specificity is unknown. V shed 1 base and J shed 6 bases, with 6 bases lying between them. Germline V gives CDR1 SEHNR, CDR2 FQNEAQ (reference sequence). The CDR3 length is 12 residues. As to treatment: over 15 received Ad26.COV2.S at low or high dose, single or two shots; roughly five received placebo; per-sample allocation not given. Following the first vaccine or placebo injection, samples were taken on day 63. This entry belongs to a study of Ad26.COV2.S vaccination and SARS-CoV-2 variants. Study results and caveats: Ad26.COV2.S recipients had broader spike-specific TCRs (P = 0.0014).

Sequencing used immunoSEQ multiplex PCR; TCRdb keeps in-frame clones, though not all of them. The table lists fewer than 400,000 clones, less than 90% of them singletons. Sequencing was performed on peripheral blood, taken in a trial of Ad26.COV2.S vaccine versus placebo. This sequence joins TRBV7-9 and TRBJ1-1; D is possibly TRBD1 (5 bases). The TCR comes from a person aged 18-65 years who received the Ad26.COV2.S COVID-19 vaccine or a placebo. CDR3 in amino acids: CASSLGDSEAFF. CDR3 nucleotide sequence: TGTGCCAGCAGCTTAGGGGACTCTGAAGCTTTCTTT.